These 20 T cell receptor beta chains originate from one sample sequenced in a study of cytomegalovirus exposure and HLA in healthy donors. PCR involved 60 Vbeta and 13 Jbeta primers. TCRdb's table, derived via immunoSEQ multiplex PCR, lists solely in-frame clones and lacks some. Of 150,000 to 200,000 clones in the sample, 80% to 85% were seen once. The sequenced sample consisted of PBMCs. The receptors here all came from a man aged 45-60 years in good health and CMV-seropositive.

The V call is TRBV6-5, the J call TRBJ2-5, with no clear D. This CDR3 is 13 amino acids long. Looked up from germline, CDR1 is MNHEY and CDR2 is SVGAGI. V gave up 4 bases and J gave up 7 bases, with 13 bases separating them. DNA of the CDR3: TGTGCCAGCAGTTTGGGCCAGGCAGGGACCCAGTACTTC. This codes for CASSLGQAGTQYF.

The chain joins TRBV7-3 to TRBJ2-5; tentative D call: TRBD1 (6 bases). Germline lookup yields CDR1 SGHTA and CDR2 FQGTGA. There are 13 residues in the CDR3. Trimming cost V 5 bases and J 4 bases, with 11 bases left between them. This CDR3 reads CASSPGTLETQYF. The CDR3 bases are TGTGCCAGCAGCCCCGGGACATTAGAGACCCAGTACTTC.

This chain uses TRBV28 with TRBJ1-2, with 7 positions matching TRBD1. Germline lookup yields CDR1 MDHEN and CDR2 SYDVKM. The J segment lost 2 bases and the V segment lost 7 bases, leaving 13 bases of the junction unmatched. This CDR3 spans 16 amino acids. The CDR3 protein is CASIGGGGAGNYGYTF. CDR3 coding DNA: TGTGCCAGCATAGGTGGAGGGGGCGCTGGGAACTATGGCTACACCTTC.

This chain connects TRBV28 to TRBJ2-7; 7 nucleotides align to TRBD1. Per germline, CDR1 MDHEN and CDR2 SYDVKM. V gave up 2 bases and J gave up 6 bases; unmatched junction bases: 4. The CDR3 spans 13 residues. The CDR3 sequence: CASSLGDSSEQYF. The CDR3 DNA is TGTGCCAGCAGTTTAGGGGACAGTTCCGAGCAGTACTTC.

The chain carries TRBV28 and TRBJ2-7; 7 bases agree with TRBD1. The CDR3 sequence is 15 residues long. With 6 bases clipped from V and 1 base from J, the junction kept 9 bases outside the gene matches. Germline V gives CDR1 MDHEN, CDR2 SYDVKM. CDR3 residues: CASRRHTGDSYEQYF. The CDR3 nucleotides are TGTGCCAGCAGGCGACACACAGGGGATTCCTACGAGCAGTACTTC. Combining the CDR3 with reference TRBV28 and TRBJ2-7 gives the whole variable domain DVKVTQSSRYLVKRTGEKVFLECVQDMDHENMFWYRQDPGLGLRLIYFSYDVKMKEKGDIPEGYSVSREKKERFSLILESASTNQTSMYLCASRRHTGDSYEQYFGPGTRLTVT.

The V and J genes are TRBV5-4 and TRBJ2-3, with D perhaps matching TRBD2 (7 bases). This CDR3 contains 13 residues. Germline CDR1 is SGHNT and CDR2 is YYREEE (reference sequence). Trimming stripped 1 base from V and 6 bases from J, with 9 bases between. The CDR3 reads CASSLKGGDTQYF. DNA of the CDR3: TGTGCCAGCAGCTTGAAGGGGGGGGATACGCAGTATTTT.

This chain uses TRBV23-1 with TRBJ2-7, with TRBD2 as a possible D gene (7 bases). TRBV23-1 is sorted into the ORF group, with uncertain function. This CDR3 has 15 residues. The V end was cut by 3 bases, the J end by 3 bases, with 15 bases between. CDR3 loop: CASSHLSGTYYEQYF. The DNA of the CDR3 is TGCGCCAGCAGTCATTTAAGCGGGACATACTACGAGCAGTACTTC.

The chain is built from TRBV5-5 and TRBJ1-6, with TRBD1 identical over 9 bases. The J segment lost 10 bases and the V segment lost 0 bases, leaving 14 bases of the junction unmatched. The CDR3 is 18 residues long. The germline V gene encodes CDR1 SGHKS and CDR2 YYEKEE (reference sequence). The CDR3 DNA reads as TGTGCCAGCAGCTTGGAATCGATGGGGACAGGGACCACCTCACCCCTCCACTTT. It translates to CASSLESMGTGTTSPLHF.

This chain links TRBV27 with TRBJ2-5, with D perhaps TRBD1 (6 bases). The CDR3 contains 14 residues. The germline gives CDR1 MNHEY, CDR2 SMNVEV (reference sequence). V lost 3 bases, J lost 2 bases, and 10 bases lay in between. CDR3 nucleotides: TGTGCCAGCAGTTTTGTAGGACAGCAAGAGACCCAGTACTTC. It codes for CASSFVGQQETQYF.

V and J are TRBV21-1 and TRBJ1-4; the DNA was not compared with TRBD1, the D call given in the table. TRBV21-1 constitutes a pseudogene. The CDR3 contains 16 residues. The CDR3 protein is CASSKAMDRGFGKLFF. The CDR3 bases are TGTGCCAGCAGCAAAGCGATGGACAGGGGGTTTGGAAAACTGTTTTTT.

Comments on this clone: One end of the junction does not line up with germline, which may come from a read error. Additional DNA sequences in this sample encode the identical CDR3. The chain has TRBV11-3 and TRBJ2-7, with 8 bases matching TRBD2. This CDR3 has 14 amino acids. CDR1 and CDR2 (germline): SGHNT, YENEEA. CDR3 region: CASSPRGGRGEQYF. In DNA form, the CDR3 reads TGTGCCAGCAGCCCACGGGGGGGGCGAGGCGAGCAGTACTTT.

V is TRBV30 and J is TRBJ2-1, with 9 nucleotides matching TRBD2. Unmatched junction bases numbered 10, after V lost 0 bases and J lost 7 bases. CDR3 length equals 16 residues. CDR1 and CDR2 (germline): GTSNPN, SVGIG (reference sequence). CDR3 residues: CAWSVRSSGRINEQFF. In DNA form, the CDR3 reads TGTGCCTGGAGTGTACGTTCGAGCGGGAGGATAAATGAGCAGTTCTTC. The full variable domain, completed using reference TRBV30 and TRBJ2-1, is SQTIHQWPATLVQPVGSPLSLECTVEGTSNPNLYWYRQAAGRGLQLLFYSVGIGQISSEVPQNLSASRPQDRQFILSSKKLLLSDSGFYLCAWSVRSSGRINEQFFGPGTRLTVL.

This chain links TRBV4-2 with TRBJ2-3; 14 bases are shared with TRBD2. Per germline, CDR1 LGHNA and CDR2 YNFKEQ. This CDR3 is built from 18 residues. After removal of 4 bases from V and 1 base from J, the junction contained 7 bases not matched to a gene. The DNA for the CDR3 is TGTGCCAGCAGCCGGATCACGGGACTAGCGGGGGGCACAGATACGCAGTATTTT. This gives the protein CASSRITGLAGGTDTQYF.

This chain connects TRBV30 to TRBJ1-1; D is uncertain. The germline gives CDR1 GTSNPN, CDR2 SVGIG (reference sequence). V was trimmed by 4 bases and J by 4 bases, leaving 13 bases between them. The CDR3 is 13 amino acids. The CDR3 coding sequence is TGTGCCTGGACCAACGGTGAGTTCACTGAAGCTTTCTTT. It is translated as CAWTNGEFTEAFF.

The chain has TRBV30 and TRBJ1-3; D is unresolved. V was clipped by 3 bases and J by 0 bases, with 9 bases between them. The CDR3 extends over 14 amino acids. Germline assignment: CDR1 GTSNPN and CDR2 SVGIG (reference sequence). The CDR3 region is CAWRSGSSGNTIYF. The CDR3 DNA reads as TGTGCCTGGAGGTCGGGGAGCTCTGGAAACACCATATATTTT.

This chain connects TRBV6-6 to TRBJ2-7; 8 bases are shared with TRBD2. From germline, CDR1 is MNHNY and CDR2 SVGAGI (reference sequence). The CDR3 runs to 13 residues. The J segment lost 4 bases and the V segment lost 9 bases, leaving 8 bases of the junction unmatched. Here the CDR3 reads CASGQVAGYEQYF. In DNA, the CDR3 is TGTGCCAGTGGGCAAGTAGCGGGATACGAGCAGTACTTC.

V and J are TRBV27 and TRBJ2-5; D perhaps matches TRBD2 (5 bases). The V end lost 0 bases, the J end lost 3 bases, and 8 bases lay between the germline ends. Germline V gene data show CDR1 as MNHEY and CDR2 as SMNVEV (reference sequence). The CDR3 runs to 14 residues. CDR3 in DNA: TGTGCCAGCAGTTTATCTAGCGCAGAAGAGACCCAGTACTTC. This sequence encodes CASSLSSAEETQYF.

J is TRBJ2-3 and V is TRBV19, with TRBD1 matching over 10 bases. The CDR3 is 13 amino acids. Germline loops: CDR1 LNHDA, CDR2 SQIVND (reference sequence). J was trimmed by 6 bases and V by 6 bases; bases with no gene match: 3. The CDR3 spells CASRGTGADTQYF. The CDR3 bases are TGTGCCAGTAGAGGGACAGGGGCCGATACGCAGTATTTT. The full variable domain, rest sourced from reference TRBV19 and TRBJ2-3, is DGGITQSPKYLFRKEGQNVTLSCEQNLNHDAMYWYRQDPGQGLRLIYYSQIVNDFQKGDIAEGYSVSREKKESFPLTVTSAQKNPTAFYLCASRGTGADTQYFGPGTRLTVL.

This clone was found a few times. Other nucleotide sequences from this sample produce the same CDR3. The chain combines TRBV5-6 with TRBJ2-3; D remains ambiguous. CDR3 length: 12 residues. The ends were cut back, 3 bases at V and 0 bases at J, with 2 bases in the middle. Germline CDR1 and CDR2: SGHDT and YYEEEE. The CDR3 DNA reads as TGTGCCAGCAGCTCGAGCACAGATACGCAGTATTTT. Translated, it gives CASSSSTDTQYF.

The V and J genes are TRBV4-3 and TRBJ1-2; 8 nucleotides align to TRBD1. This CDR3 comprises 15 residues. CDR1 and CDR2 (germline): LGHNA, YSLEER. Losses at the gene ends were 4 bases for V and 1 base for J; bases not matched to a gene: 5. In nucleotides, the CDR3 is TGCGCCAGCAGCCCAGACAGGGGAATTAACTATGGCTACACCTTC. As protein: CASSPDRGINYGYTF.